Presented here are 3 T cell receptor beta chains from one specimen sequenced in a study of blood T cell repertoires in COVID-19. Clones were sequenced by immunoSEQ multiplex PCR, and TCRdb holds only the in-frame ones, with some missing. The table lists 250,000 to 350,000 clones, 80% to 95% of them singletons, with 2% to 2.5% in the top ten. The sequencing sample was made of peripheral blood. These receptors were obtained from a woman in her thirties with COVID-19, enrolled during active disease.

The genes are TRBV6-5 and TRBJ1-2; TRBD1 is a possible D gene (5 bases). Germline assignment: CDR1 MNHEY and CDR2 SVGAGI. The CDR3 runs 14 residues. Trimming took off 0 bases at V and 8 bases at J, with 13 bases between the two ends. CDR3 nucleotides: TGTGCCAGCAGTTACTCTAGGGGCAGTCAAGGCTACACCTTC. Amino acid sequence: CASSYSRGSQGYTF.

This chain connects TRBV18 to TRBJ1-1, with D unclear. Germline CDR1 is KGHSH and CDR2 is LQKENI. V lost 10 bases to trimming and J lost 5 bases, with 11 bases between them. There are 11 residues in the CDR3. The CDR3 DNA is TGTGCCACCTCCGGAGAGACTGAAGCTTTCTTT. This encodes CATSGETEAFF. The complete variable domain, with remaining parts taken from reference TRBV18 and TRBJ1-1, reads NAGVMQNPRHLVRRRGQEARLRCSPMKGHSHVYWYRQLPEEGLKFMVYLQKENIIDESGMPKERFSAEFPKEGPSILRIQQVVRGDSAAYFCATSGETEAFFGQGTRLTVV.

The chain employs TRBV6-5 and TRBJ2-7, with TRBD1 identical over 7 bases. The CDR3 runs 14 residues. After removal of 2 bases from V and 5 bases from J, the junction contained 6 bases not matched to a gene. The germline CDR1 and CDR2 sequences are MNHEY and SVGAGI. The CDR3 DNA is TGTGCCAGCAGTTACACTCGGGACAGCCACGAGCAGTACTTC. It specifies CASSYTRDSHEQYF.